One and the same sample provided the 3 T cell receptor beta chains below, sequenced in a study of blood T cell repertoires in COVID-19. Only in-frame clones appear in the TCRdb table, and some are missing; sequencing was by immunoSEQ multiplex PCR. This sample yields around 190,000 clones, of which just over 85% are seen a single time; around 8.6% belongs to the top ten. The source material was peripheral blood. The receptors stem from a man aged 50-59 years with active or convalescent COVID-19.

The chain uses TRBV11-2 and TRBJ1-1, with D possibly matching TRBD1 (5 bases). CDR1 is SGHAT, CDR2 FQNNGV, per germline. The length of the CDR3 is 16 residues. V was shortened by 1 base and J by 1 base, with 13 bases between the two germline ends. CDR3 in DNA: TGTGCCAGCAGCTTAGCCTGGGGCGCGCGGAACACTGAAGCTTTCTTT. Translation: CASSLAWGARNTEAFF.

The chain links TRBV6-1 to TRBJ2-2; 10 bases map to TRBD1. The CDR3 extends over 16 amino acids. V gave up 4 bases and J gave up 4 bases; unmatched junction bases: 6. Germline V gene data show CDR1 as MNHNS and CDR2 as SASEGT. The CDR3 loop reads CASSGRQGAFTGELFF. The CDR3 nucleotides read TGTGCCAGCAGTGGTCGACAGGGGGCCTTCACCGGGGAGCTGTTTTTT.

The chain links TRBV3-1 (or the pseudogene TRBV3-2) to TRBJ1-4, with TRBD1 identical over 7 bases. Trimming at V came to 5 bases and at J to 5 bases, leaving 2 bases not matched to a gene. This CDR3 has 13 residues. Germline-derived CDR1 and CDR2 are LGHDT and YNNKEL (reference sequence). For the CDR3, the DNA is TGTGCCAGCAGCTCGGGACAGAATGAAAAACTGTTTTTT. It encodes CASSSGQNEKLFF.